Listed below are T cell receptor beta chains from one sample, sequenced in a study of control samples from healthy donors and cancer patients. TCRdb's copy holds only in-frame clones and misses some; the assay was immunoSEQ multiplex PCR. The sample lists 95,000 to 150,000 clones; 90% to 95% were seen once. The sequenced sample consisted of blood. The receptors were gathered from a woman aged 18-29 years in good health. Both conserved end residues are part of each CDR3. A D gene is named only where the DNA matches it firmly. Size values are once, few and many counts, or a class for expanded clones, and some rows have none.

v_gene	abundance	d_gene	j_gene	CDR3nt	CDR3aa
TRBV28	-	TRBD1	TRBJ2-5	TGTGCCAGCAGTACTTCACAGGGGGCACCACAAGAGACCCAGTACTTC	CASSTSQGAPQETQYF
TRBV4-2	-	-	TRBJ1-5	TGTGCCAGCAGCCAAGAGATCAGGAGACAGAGAAATAATCAGCCCCAGCATTTT	CASSQEIRRQRNNQPQHF
TRBV6-1	once	-	TRBJ2-5	TGTGCCAGCAGTGATAAAAGGGTCGGGGGCCCGTCGCACGAGACCCAGTACTTC	CASSDKRVGGPSHETQYF
TRBV6-6	-	TRBD2	TRBJ2-7	TGTGCCAGCACCAAAGGGACTAGCGGGAGGGGAGACGAGCAGTACTTC	CASTKGTSGRGDEQYF
TRBV7-2	-	TRBD2	TRBJ2-3	TGTGCCAGCAGCTCTAGCGGGAGGATGGCAGATACGCAGTATTTT	CASSSSGRMADTQYF
TRBV2	-	-	TRBJ2-1	TGTGCCAGCGGGGGTAGAAGCTCCTACAATGAGCAGTTCTTC	CASGGRSSYNEQFF
TRBV6-1	-	-	TRBJ1-5	TGTGCCAGCAGTGGGAGGGGGGTTAGTGGCAATCAGCCCCAGCATTTT	CASSGRGVSGNQPQHF
TRBV6-4	-	TRBD2	TRBJ2-3	TGTGCCAGCAGTAGGTCGGGAGGCGGAGATACGCAGTATTTT	CASSRSGGGDTQYF
TRBV24-1	-	TRBD1	TRBJ2-3	TGTGCCACCAGTGACCCCCGTCGGACAGGCTCTACCACAGATACGCAGTATTTT	CATSDPRRTGSTTDTQYF
TRBV30	-	-	TRBJ2-5	TGTGCCTGGAGGTTCCAAGAGACCCAGTACTTC	CAWRFQETQYF
TRBV28	-	-	TRBJ2-6	TGTGCCAGCAGTTTAGCGGGGAGCGGGGCCAACGTCCTGACTTTC	CASSLAGSGANVLTF
TRBV24-1	-	-	TRBJ2-5	TGTGCCACCAGTGACTACGGTCGGTGGGGCGAGACCCAGTACTTC	CATSDYGRWGETQYF
TRBV2	-	TRBD2	TRBJ2-1	TGTGCCAGCAGCCCACAGACTAGCGGGAATGAGCAGTTCTTC	CASSPQTSGNEQFF
TRBV6-2/TRBV6-3	-	TRBD1	TRBJ2-3	TGTGCCAGCAGTGACGTGGACAGGACTAGCACAGATACGCAGTATTTT	CASSDVDRTSTDTQYF
TRBV6-2/TRBV6-3	-	-	TRBJ1-1	TGTGCCAGCAGTCGACCTGAGAACACTGAAGCTTTCTTT	CASSRPENTEAFF
TRBV4-3	-	-	TRBJ2-7	TGCGCCAGCAGCCAATACGGGGGCTACGAGCAGTACTTC	CASSQYGGYEQYF
TRBV24-1	-	TRBD1	TRBJ2-2	TGTGCCACCAGTGACCCGAAGGGGGCCGCCGAGGAGCTGTTTTTT	CATSDPKGAAEELFF
TRBV7-2	-	TRBD1	TRBJ1-4	TGTGCCAGCAGTGAAGGGGACAGAGATAATGAAAAACTGTTTTTT	CASSEGDRDNEKLFF
TRBV19	-	-	TRBJ2-1	TGTGCCAGTACCTGGGACGGTGAGCAGTTCTTC	CASTWDGEQFF
TRBV6-1	-	-	TRBJ2-7	TGTGCCAGCAGTGAAGACCCCCTTCGGTCGGGGAAATACGAGCAGTACTTC	CASSEDPLRSGKYEQYF
TRBV20-1	-	-	TRBJ2-7	TGCAGTGCTAGACTTGGGGACGAGCAGTACTTC	CSARLGDEQYF
TRBV4-3	few	-	TRBJ1-1	TGCGCCAGCTCACAAGATAGTGCCAGGGCACTTGAAGCTTTCTTT	CASSQDSARALEAFF
TRBV7-2	-	-	TRBJ2-2	TGTGCCAGCAGCTTAGTCCCGCACACCGGGGAGCTGTTTTTT	CASSLVPHTGELFF
TRBV28	few	TRBD1	TRBJ1-5	TGTGCCAGCAGTTTAGAGGGGGCACGCAATCAGCCCCAGCATTTT	CASSLEGARNQPQHF
TRBV14	-	-	TRBJ2-7	TGTGCCAGCAGCCAAGGCAGGGGCGGGAGCTCCTACGAGCAGTACTTC	CASSQGRGGSSYEQYF
TRBV20-1	-	-	TRBJ2-3	TGCAGTGCTAGTGGGGCTAGCGGCACAGATACGCAGTATTTT	CSASGASGTDTQYF
TRBV4-1	-	TRBD1	TRBJ2-7	TGCGCCAGCAGCCGAGGGGACCCGACAGGGATCACCCCTACTCCCTACGAGCAGTACTTC	CASSRGDPTGITPTPYEQYF
TRBV5-6	-	-	TRBJ2-3	TGTGCCAGCAGCTTCCTCGCTACGGGCACAGATACGCAGTATTTT	CASSFLATGTDTQYF
TRBV7-6	-	-	TRBJ2-3	TGTGCCAGCAGCTTAGTGCCCAAAGATACGCAGTATTTT	CASSLVPKDTQYF
TRBV7-2	-	-	TRBJ2-4	TGTGCCAGCAGCTTAGTTTCTACAGGAGCCAAAAACATTCAGTACTTC	CASSLVSTGAKNIQYF